This TCR beta chain is from a study of radiotherapy plus CTLA-4 blockade in lung cancer listed by TCRdb under 2018. With regard to the full study: Among the enrolled patients, about 19% had an objective response, and 31% reached disease control. Overall study results and their limits: Increased serum interferon-beta after radiation, together with early dynamic changes in blood T cell clones, were reported to be the strongest predictors of response. After treatment with radiotherapy and ipilimumab, TCR clones that originated in tumors expanded in peripheral blood.

Focal radiation therapy combined with CTLA-4 blockade (ipilimumab) was tested in patients with chemo-refractory metastatic non-small-cell lung cancer. As for this clone: The antigen it binds to is not known. No base-level quality is on record; no much larger clone is a single base apart.

Libraries were constructed by the immunoSEQ multiplex PCR assay. The clones in this table, taken by TCRdb from immuneACCESS, are in-frame only. Not every clone is retained; where verified, under half of the shortfall comes from an unresolved V gene, and the cause of the rest is unknown. For this sample the table gives some 96,000 clones, of which 85% to 90% were detected only once. Under 5.5% of the sample is held by the ten biggest clonotypes. Trimmed from V: 1 base; trimmed from J: 4 bases; junction bases lacking a gene match: 3. The germline V gene yields MGHRA for CDR1 and YSYEKL for CDR2. Inclusive of the bounding cysteine and phenylalanine, the CDR3 is 15 residues long. The entry retains the CDR3 DNA only, 45 bases that are in frame from base 1.

Here the sequenced sample was peripheral blood, taken from a patient treated with radiotherapy plus ipilimumab. The rearrangement combines TRBV4-1 with TRBJ2-5, with TRBD2 matching 10 junction bases. The receptor was derived from a human donor with non-small cell lung cancer that progressed on radiotherapy plus ipilimumab. The sequenced DNA: TGCGCCAGCAGCCAAGGGCTAGCGGGAGTAGAGACCCAGTACTTC. This codes for CASSQGLAGVETQYF.